This T cell receptor (beta chain) was obtained from a study of Graves' ophthalmopathy and Graves' hyperthyroidism. Establishment of the diagnosis relied upon clinical symptoms, serum thyroxine, TRAb, thyroid ultrasound and orbital computed tomography. This clonotype appeared many times. Its antigen is unknown. General study results and limits: Sensitivity reached more than 70% and specificity about 72% when the model predicted ophthalmopathy progression. Detected in blood as well were most expanded thyroid clonotypes with frequency above 0.001.

Amplifying from RNA transcripts, the study obtained TCR beta CDR3 regions. Second-round multiplex PCR came after a first-round RT-PCR that employed HTBI primers. TCRdb reprocessed the multiplex PCR reads with MiXCR, giving one entry per CDR3 protein. The data hold around 600,000 distinct CDR3 sequences, with 35% to 50% observed a single time. Looked up from germline, CDR1 is SGHAT and CDR2 is FQNNGV. CDR3 length equals 15 residues. Unmatched junction bases numbered 3, after V lost 1 base and J lost 5 bases. The chain has TRBV11-2 and TRBJ1-5; 9 bases align to TRBD1. The material sequenced was peripheral blood. The receptor was derived from an adult man with Graves' ophthalmopathy. Written as DNA, the CDR3 is TGTGCCAGCAGCTTAGTTGGACAGGGGCATCAGCCCCAGCATTTT. As protein: CASSLVGQGHQPQHF.